Listed below are T cell receptor beta chains from one sample, sequenced in a study of cytomegalovirus exposure and HLA in healthy donors. Using immunoSEQ multiplex PCR, the repertoire was profiled, and TCRdb retains in-frame clones only, with some absent. The data contain around 140,000 clones, around 78% of them singletons. Input material: PBMCs. The receptor set was obtained from a woman between 18 and 30 years old in good health and CMV-seronegative. Each CDR3 is given without its conserved first and last residue. D genes are given only for firm matches. Expanded clones get a size class; other rows say once, few or many, or leave the size out.

D	size	V	J	CDR3
-	once	TRBV6-6	TRBJ2-7	ASSASTASYEQY
-	-	TRBV5-1	TRBJ1-1	ASSLTGSTEAF
-	-	TRBV4-1	TRBJ1-1	ASSQEGVGAF
-	-	TRBV4-2	TRBJ1-5	ASREQGEGQPQH
TRBD1	-	TRBV6-5	TRBJ2-7	ASSPDRHFYEQY
-	-	TRBV7-9	TRBJ2-1	ASSRSGEQF
TRBD2	-	TRBV6-5	TRBJ2-2	ASSYTGLAPGELF
-	-	TRBV9	TRBJ2-1	ASSVSGSYNEQF
TRBD2	few	TRBV11-2	TRBJ2-3	ASSPGGRRADTQY
-	-	TRBV6-5	TRBJ2-7	ASSWGRGDAYEQY
TRBD2	-	TRBV5-4	TRBJ2-3	ASSPGTSGSSSTDTQY
TRBD2	-	TRBV2	TRBJ2-2	ASHGRLAGTGELF
TRBD2	-	TRBV7-2	TRBJ2-4	ASSFAGVSKNIQY
TRBD2	-	TRBV6-1	TRBJ2-1	ASSEVAGNEQF